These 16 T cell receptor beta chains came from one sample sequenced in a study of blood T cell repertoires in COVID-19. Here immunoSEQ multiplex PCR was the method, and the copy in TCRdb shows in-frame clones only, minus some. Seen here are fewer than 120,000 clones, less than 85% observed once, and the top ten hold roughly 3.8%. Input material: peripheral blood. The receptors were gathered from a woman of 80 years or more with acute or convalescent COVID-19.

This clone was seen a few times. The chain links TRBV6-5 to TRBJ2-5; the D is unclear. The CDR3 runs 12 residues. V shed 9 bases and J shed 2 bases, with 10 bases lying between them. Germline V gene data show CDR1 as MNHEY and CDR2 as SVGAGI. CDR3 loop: CASKTPQETQYF. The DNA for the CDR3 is TGTGCCAGTAAGACTCCACAAGAGACCCAGTACTTC.

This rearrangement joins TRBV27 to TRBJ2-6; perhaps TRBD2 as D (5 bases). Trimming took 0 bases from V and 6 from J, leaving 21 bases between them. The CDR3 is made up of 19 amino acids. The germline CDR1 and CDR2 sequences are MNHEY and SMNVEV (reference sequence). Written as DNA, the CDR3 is TGTGCCAGCAGTTTATCGTCGGACTCGATTTTCCGGGCGGCCAACGTCCTGACTTTC. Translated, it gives CASSLSSDSIFRAANVLTF.

CDR3 amino acids: CASSPTGEKGGYTF. CDR3 sequence (DNA): TGTGCCAGCAGCCCAACAGGGGAAAAGGGCGGCTACACCTTC. The chain uses TRBV5-4 and TRBJ1-2; 7 bases agree with TRBD1. The CDR3 totals 14 residues. Looked up from germline, CDR1 is SGHNT and CDR2 is YYREEE (reference sequence). Germline trimming cut 4 bases from V and 8 bases from J; bases unmatched to any gene: 11.

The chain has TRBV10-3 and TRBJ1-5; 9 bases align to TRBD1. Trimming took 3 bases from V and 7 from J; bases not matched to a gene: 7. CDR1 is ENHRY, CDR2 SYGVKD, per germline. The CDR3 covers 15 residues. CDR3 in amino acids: CAISEGTGPGQPQHF. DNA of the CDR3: TGTGCCATCAGTGAAGGGACAGGGCCGGGGCAGCCCCAGCATTTT.

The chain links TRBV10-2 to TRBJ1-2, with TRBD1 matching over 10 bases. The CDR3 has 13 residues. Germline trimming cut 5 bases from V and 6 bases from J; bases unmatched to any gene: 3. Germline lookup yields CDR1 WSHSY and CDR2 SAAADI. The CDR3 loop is CASSRDRGDGYTF. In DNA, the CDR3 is TGCGCCAGCAGTAGGGACAGGGGAGATGGCTACACCTTC.

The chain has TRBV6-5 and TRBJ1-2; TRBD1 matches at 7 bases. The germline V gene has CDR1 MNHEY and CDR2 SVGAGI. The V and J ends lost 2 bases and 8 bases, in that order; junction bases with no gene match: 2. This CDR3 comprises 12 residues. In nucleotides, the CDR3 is TGTGCCAGCAGTTACACAGGGGAGGGCTACACCTTC. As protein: CASSYTGEGYTF.

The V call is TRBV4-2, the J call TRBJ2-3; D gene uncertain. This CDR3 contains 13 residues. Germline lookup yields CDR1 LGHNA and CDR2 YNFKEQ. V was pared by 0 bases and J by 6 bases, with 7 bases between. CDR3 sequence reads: CASSQDQADTQYF. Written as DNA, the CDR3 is TGTGCCAGCAGCCAAGACCAAGCGGATACGCAGTATTTT.

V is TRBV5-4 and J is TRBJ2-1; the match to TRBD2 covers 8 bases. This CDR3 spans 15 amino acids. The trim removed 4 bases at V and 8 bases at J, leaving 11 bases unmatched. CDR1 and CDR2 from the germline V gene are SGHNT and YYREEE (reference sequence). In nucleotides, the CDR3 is TGTGCCAGCAGCCGTCCGGGACTAGATATCGATGAGCAGTTCTTC. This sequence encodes CASSRPGLDIDEQFF.

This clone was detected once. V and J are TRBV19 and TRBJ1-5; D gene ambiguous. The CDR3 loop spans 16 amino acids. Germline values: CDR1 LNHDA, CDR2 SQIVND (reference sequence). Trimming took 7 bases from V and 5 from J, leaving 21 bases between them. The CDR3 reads CASTLRDSYSYQPQHF. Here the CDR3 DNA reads TGTGCCAGTACCTTGAGGGATTCTTATTCCTATCAGCCCCAGCATTTT.

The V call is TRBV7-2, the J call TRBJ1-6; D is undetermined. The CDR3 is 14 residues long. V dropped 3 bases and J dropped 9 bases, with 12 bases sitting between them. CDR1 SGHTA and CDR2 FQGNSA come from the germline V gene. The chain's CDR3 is CASSLTGRGSPLHF. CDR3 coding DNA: TGTGCCAGCAGCTTGACGGGCCGGGGTTCACCCCTCCACTTT.

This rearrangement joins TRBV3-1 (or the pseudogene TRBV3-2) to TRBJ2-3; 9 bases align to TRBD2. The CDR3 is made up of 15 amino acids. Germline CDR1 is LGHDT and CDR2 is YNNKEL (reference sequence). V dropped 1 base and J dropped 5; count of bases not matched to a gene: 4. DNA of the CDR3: TGTGCCAGCAGCCAAGGCGGGAGGGTGGAAGATACGCAGTATTTT. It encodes CASSQGGRVEDTQYF.

The CDR3 sequence: CASSIQGSGNTIYF. The CDR3 DNA is TGCGCCAGCAGCATACAGGGCTCTGGAAACACCATATATTTT. V and J are TRBV5-1 and TRBJ1-3; possibly TRBD1 for D (6 bases). Germline values: CDR1 SGHRS, CDR2 YFSETQ. The CDR3 spans 14 residues. V was clipped by 4 bases and J by 0 bases, with 8 bases between them.

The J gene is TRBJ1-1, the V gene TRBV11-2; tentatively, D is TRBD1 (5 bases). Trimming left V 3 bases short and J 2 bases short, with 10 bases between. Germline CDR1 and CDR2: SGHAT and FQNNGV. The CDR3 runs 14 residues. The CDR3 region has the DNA TGTGCCAGCAGCTTGACCAGGACAAACACTGAAGCTTTCTTT. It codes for CASSLTRTNTEAFF. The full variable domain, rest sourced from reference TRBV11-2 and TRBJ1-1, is EAGVAQSPRYKIIEKRQSVAFWCNPISGHATLYWYQQILGQGPKLLIQFQNNGVVDDSQLPKDRFSAERLKGVDSTLKIQPAKLEDSAVYLCASSLTRTNTEAFFGQGTRLTVV.

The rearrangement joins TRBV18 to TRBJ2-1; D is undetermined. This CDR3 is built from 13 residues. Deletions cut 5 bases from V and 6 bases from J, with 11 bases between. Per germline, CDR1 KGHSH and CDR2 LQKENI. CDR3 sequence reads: CASSASEINEQFF. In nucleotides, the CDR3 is TGTGCCAGCTCAGCATCCGAGATCAATGAGCAGTTCTTC.

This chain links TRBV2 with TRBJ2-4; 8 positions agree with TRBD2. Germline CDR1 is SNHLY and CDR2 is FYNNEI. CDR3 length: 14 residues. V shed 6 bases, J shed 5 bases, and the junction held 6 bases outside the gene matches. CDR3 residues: CASRRAGVENIQYF. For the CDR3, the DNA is TGTGCCAGCAGACGAGCGGGGGTCGAAAACATTCAGTACTTC.

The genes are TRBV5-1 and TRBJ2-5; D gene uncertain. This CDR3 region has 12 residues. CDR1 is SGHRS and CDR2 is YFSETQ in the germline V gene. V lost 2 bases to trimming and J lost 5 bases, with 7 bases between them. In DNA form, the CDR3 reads TGCGCCAGCAGCTTACAGACGGAGACCCAGTACTTC. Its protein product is CASSLQTETQYF. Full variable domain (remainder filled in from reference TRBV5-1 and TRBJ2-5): KAGVTQTPRYLIKTRGQQVTLSCSPISGHRSVSWYQQTPGQGLQFLFEYFSETQRNKGNFPGRFSGRQFSNSRSEMNVSTLELGDSALYLCASSLQTETQYFGPGTRLLVL.